The 17 T cell receptor beta chains reported below all come from one sample, sequenced in a study of OX40 agonist ivuxolimab in advanced cancers. TCRdb keeps only in-frame clones here, not all; method: immunoSEQ multiplex PCR. The sample contains roughly 92,000 clones, approximately 84% of which appear only once. The material was CD4+ or CD8+ T cells sorted from blood, obtained in a trial of the OX40 agonist ivuxolimab. These receptors were collected from an adult with an advanced solid tumor such as melanoma, head and neck, liver or kidney cancer.

The chain uses TRBV10-2 and TRBJ2-3; weak D call: TRBD2 (6 bases). V was trimmed by 8 bases and J by 3 bases, leaving 18 bases between them. Germline CDR1 is WSHSY and CDR2 is SAAADI. The CDR3 consists of 15 residues. The CDR3, as DNA: TGCGCCAGCGGAGAGCGGGTTCTGGGTACAGATACGCAGTATTTT. Protein product: CASGERVLGTDTQYF.

The chain carries TRBV2 and TRBJ2-7; 8 nucleotides match TRBD1. V lost 3 bases and J lost 2; bases outside the gene matches: 3. The CDR3 has 14 amino acids. Looked up from germline, CDR1 is SNHLY and CDR2 is FYNNEI. The CDR3: CASSDRGPAYEQYF. The CDR3 DNA reads TGTGCCAGCAGTGACAGGGGGCCCGCCTACGAGCAGTACTTC.

This rearrangement joins TRBV10-3 to TRBJ1-1, with a tentative D call TRBD1 (5 bases). The V end was cut by 4 bases, the J end by 5 bases, with 14 bases between. The length of the CDR3 is 14 residues. Looked up from germline, CDR1 is ENHRY and CDR2 is SYGVKD. CDR3 sequence reads: CAISVQGGETEAFF. DNA for the CDR3: TGTGCCATCAGTGTGCAGGGAGGGGAAACTGAAGCTTTCTTT.

The chain is built from TRBV2 and TRBJ1-5; perhaps TRBD1 as D (6 bases). Trimming left V 7 bases short and J 7 bases short, with 17 bases between. Germline values: CDR1 SNHLY, CDR2 FYNNEI. The CDR3 is made up of 14 amino acids. For the CDR3, the DNA is TGTGCCAGCAACGGGGGCGGAGGGGCCCAGCCCCAGCATTTT. Translation: CASNGGGGAQPQHF. The whole variable domain, filled in from reference TRBV2 and TRBJ1-5, reads EPEVTQTPSHQVTQMGQEVILRCVPISNHLYFYWYRQILGQKVEFLVSFYNNEISEKSEIFDDQFSVERPDGSNFTLKIRSTKLEDSAMYFCASNGGGGAQPQHFGDGTRLSIL.

The chain uses TRBV18 and TRBJ1-2; D is unclear. The CDR3 sequence is 13 residues long. Germline V CDR1 and CDR2: KGHSH, LQKENI. The V end was cut by 3 bases, the J end by 6 bases, with 11 bases between. CDR3 residues: CASSPRTEDGYTF. The CDR3 coding sequence is TGTGCCAGCTCACCCCGGACGGAGGATGGCTACACCTTC.

The chain uses TRBV19 and TRBJ1-5; D ambiguous. The CDR3 runs 15 residues. Per the germline V gene, CDR1 is LNHDA and CDR2 is SQIVND (reference sequence). With 0 bases removed from V and 3 bases from J, the gap between germline ends came to 9 bases. The CDR3 spells CASSIERRLNQPQHF. CDR3 bases: TGTGCCAGTAGTATAGAGCGACGGCTCAATCAGCCCCAGCATTTT.

The chain uses TRBV19 and TRBJ1-1; D unresolved. The germline V and J ends were trimmed by 6 bases and 2 bases, with 10 bases remaining between them. The CDR3 loop spans 13 amino acids. The germline CDR1 and CDR2 sequences are LNHDA and SQIVND (reference sequence). CDR3 DNA: TGTGCCAGTAGCCTGACACAAAACACTGAAGCTTTCTTT. Translated: CASSLTQNTEAFF. The whole variable domain, remainder taken from reference TRBV19 and TRBJ1-1, is DGGITQSPKYLFRKEGQNVTLSCEQNLNHDAMYWYRQDPGQGLRLIYYSQIVNDFQKGDIAEGYSVSREKKESFPLTVTSAQKNPTAFYLCASSLTQNTEAFFGQGTRLTVV.

The chain employs TRBV2 and TRBJ1-5; D is ambiguous. V dropped 1 base and J dropped 0 bases, with 10 bases sitting between them. Germline CDR1 is SNHLY and CDR2 is FYNNEI. The CDR3 is 16 amino acids. The CDR3 DNA is TGTGCCAGCAGTGAAGTGCAGATTTATAGCAATCAGCCCCAGCATTTT. Protein: CASSEVQIYSNQPQHF.

The V call is TRBV4-3, the J call TRBJ2-7; TRBD1 agrees at 9 bases. CDR3 length equals 16 residues. Germline trimming cut 0 bases from V and 2 bases from J; bases unmatched to any gene: 5. The germline gives CDR1 LGHNA, CDR2 YSLEER. This chain's CDR3 is CASSQDRTGEAYEQYF. CDR3 DNA: TGCGCCAGCAGCCAAGACCGGACAGGGGAGGCCTACGAGCAGTACTTC.

The CDR3 coding sequence is TGTGCCAGCAGCTTCCTCCTAGGGACACCCAGGTACAATGAGCAGTTCTTC. This translates into CASSFLLGTPRYNEQFF. The chain recombines TRBV11-2 with TRBJ2-1, with a weak D call TRBD1 (6 bases). Germline loops: CDR1 SGHAT, CDR2 FQNNGV. The V end lost 3 bases, the J end lost 4 bases, and 19 bases lay between the germline ends. The CDR3 runs to 17 residues.

For the CDR3, the DNA is TGTGCCAGCAGCTTAGGAGGGCCAGCCCTTGAAGAGCAGTACTTC. Protein sequence: CASSLGGPALEEQYF. The rearrangement joins TRBV7-2 to TRBJ2-7, with a possible D match to TRBD2 (5 bases). The CDR3 spans 15 residues. Germline CDR1 reads SGHTA; CDR2 reads FQGNSA. Trimming removed 1 base at V and 7 bases at J, with 17 bases between.

The chain uses TRBV5-1 and TRBJ2-3; D not certain. V dropped 3 bases and J dropped 4 bases, with 6 bases sitting between them. This CDR3 has 12 residues. Per germline, CDR1 SGHRS and CDR2 YFSETQ. The DNA for the CDR3 is TGCGCCAGCAGCTGGCGAGCAGATACGCAGTATTTT. Translation: CASSWRADTQYF.

The gene calls are TRBV18 and TRBJ1-1; the D is unclear. The V gene lost 3 bases and the J gene lost 0 bases, with 8 bases spanning the gap. Germline V gives CDR1 KGHSH, CDR2 LQKENI. The CDR3 length is 14 residues. The CDR3 protein is CASSPRVMNTEAFF. Here the CDR3 DNA reads TGTGCCAGCTCACCTCGTGTCATGAACACTGAAGCTTTCTTT.

The chain employs TRBV5-6 and TRBJ2-5; 8 bases fit TRBD1. From germline, CDR1 is SGHDT and CDR2 YYEEEE. The CDR3 length is 16 residues. V shed 0 bases and J 2 bases; nucleotides not matched to a gene: 6. CDR3 nucleotides: TGTGCCAGCAGCTTGGGCGACAGGGGACTTCAAGAGACCCAGTACTTC. Protein: CASSLGDRGLQETQYF.

CDR3 sequence: CASSFDMNTEAFF. CDR3 coding DNA: TGTGCCAGCAGCTTCGACATGAACACTGAAGCTTTCTTT. The chain employs TRBV7-8 and TRBJ1-1, with D uncertain. The CDR3 has 13 residues. V dropped 3 bases and J dropped 0 bases, with 5 bases sitting between them. Looked up from germline, CDR1 is SGHVS and CDR2 is FQNEAQ.

The chain links TRBV5-1 to TRBJ2-3; 14 nucleotides line up with TRBD2. J lost 2 bases, V lost 4 bases, and 9 bases had no gene match. The CDR3 consists of 18 residues. The V gene's germline CDR1 is SGHRS and CDR2 YFSETQ. CDR3 DNA sequence: TGCGCCAGCAGCCTGAGACTAGCGGGGGGGCTAAACACAGATACGCAGTATTTT. The encoded protein is CASSLRLAGGLNTDTQYF.

J is TRBJ1-2 and V is TRBV4-1; D is unresolved. V lost 4 bases, J lost 6 bases, and 6 bases lay in between. This CDR3 is 11 amino acids long. Germline CDR1 reads MGHRA; CDR2 reads YSYEKL. CDR3 in DNA: TGCGCCAGCAGCCGCGGGGATGGCTACACCTTC. It is translated as CASSRGDGYTF.